This T cell receptor beta chain was retrieved from a study of response to subunit inactivated influenza vaccine. Study-wide results and limits: The authors proposed limited new T cell recruitment per seasonal influenza vaccination.

This clonotype was seen a handful of times. Its cognate antigen is unknown. Trimming removed 5 bases from V and 9 bases from J, with 14 bases in between. The CDR3 has 13 amino acids. CDR1 is SGHAT, CDR2 FQNNGV, per germline. TCRdb re-analysed the RT-PCR reads in MiXCR, keeping a single row per CDR3 protein. The sample carries hundreds of thousands of distinct CDR3 sequences, around 15% recorded once. The V and J genes are TRBV11-2 and TRBJ2-1; weak D call: TRBD1 (5 bases). The TCR sequence derives from a man aged 50 to 59 who received an inactivated influenza vaccine. The material was PBMCs from blood, obtained about 14 days before vaccination. CDR3 sequence reads: CASSKNQGSEQFF. CDR3 in DNA: TGTGCCAGCAGCAAAAATCAGGGTTCTGAGCAGTTCTTC. Supplemented by reference TRBV11-2 and TRBJ2-1, the full variable domain reads EAGVAQSPRYKIIEKRQSVAFWCNPISGHATLYWYQQILGQGPKLLIQFQNNGVVDDSQLPKDRFSAERLKGVDSTLKIQPAKLEDSAVYLCASSKNQGSEQFFGPGTRLTVL.